The 18 T cell receptor beta chains below all came from one sample that was sequenced in a study of MAIT cells during Salmonella Paratyphi A infection. TCRdb ran MiXCR on the 5' RACE reads and lists one entry per CDR3 protein. The table has 480 or so distinct CDR3 sequences, more than 40% seen once. Time point described: healthy control first sampling. MAIT cells were sorted by flow cytometry as Valpha7.2+ CD161+ T cells. Sequences were obtained from MAIT cells from PBMCs. The source is an adult in good health.

This clonotype is labeled as hyperexpanded (1% or more). The rearrangement joins TRBV6-4 to TRBJ2-3; 9 positions agree with TRBD2. The V gene's germline CDR1 is MRHNA and CDR2 SNTAGT. The CDR3 spans 14 residues. V shed 4 bases, J shed 1 base, and the junction held 0 bases outside the gene matches. The CDR3 loop reads CASSASGGTDTQYF. The CDR3, as DNA: TGTGCCAGCAGTGCTAGCGGGGGCACAGATACGCAGTATTTT.

A single count supports this clonotype. The chain has TRBV27 and TRBJ2-2, with a tentative D call TRBD1 (6 bases). The CDR3 has 15 amino acids. V was trimmed by 6 bases and J by 3 bases, leaving 14 bases between them. The germline gives CDR1 MNHEY, CDR2 SMNVEV (reference sequence). DNA for the CDR3: TGTGCCAGCAGGCCAGGGGAGTTGGACACCGGGGAGCTGTTTTTT. This sequence encodes CASRPGELDTGELFF.

This clonotype was counted only a few times. The chain couples TRBV29-1 to TRBJ1-5; TRBD1 agrees at 8 bases. The CDR3 is 16 residues long. Trimming cost V 0 bases and J 2 bases; bases outside gene matches: 6. Germline V lookup: CDR1 SQVTM, CDR2 ANQGSEA. The CDR3 spells CSVEDTDRGGNQPQHF. The CDR3 nucleotides read TGCAGCGTTGAAGATACCGACAGGGGAGGCAATCAGCCCCAGCATTTT.

This clonotype is categorized as large. The rearrangement links TRBV6-2 or TRBV6-3 to TRBJ2-5, with 8 positions matching TRBD2. Per germline, CDR1 MNHEY and CDR2 SVGEGT. J lost 2 bases, V lost 11 bases, and 7 bases had no gene match. The length of the CDR3 is 13 residues. CDR3 sequence reads: CAAAGDAQETQYF. CDR3 coding DNA: TGTGCCGCAGCGGGGGATGCACAAGAGACCCAGTACTTC.

Comments on this clonotype: This may arise from a read error, as a much more abundant clone is one base away. The rearrangement joins TRBV6-2 or TRBV6-3 to TRBJ2-2, with D perhaps TRBD2 (6 bases). The germline V gene has CDR1 MNHEY and CDR2 SVGEGT. V lost 5 bases, J lost 4 bases, and 11 bases lay in between. CDR3 size: 14 residues. CDR3 region: CASSDRGTTGELFF. The CDR3 bases are TGTGCCAGCAGTGACCGCGGGACCACCGGGGAGCTGTTTTTT.

By proportion, this clonotype is hyperexpanded. J is TRBJ1-5 and V is TRBV20-1; no firm D call. The germline V gene encodes CDR1 DFQATT and CDR2 SNEGSKA (reference sequence). This CDR3 spans 14 amino acids. The ends were cut back, 0 bases at V and 2 bases at J, with 8 bases in the middle. CDR3 residues: CSARELNGNQPQHF. CDR3 DNA sequence: TGCAGTGCTAGAGAATTGAATGGCAATCAGCCCCAGCATTTT.

Relative to its sample, this clonotype is medium-sized. The J gene is TRBJ1-1, the V gene TRBV20-1; TRBD1 matches 7 bases. Germline values: CDR1 DFQATT, CDR2 SNEGSKA (reference sequence). CDR3 length equals 12 residues. Trimming at V came to 2 bases and at J to 3 bases, leaving 0 bases not matched to a gene. CDR3 sequence (DNA): TGCAGTGCTAGACAGGGGGACACTGAAGCTTTCTTT. Protein: CSARQGDTEAFF.

This clonotype has just a few counts. V is TRBV4-2 and J is TRBJ1-4; TRBD1 might be the D (6 bases). V lost 4 bases and J lost 7, with 13 bases in between. Germline CDR1 LGHNA, CDR2 YNFKEQ. The CDR3 consists of 14 residues. CDR3 sequence reads: CASSPGGASEKLFF. CDR3 DNA: TGTGCCAGCAGCCCCGGGGGCGCCAGTGAAAAACTGTTTTTT.

The chain has TRBV4-3 and TRBJ2-1; TRBD2 might be the D (5 bases). The V end lost 0 bases, the J end lost 6 bases, and 12 bases lay between the germline ends. Germline loops: CDR1 LGHNA, CDR2 YSLEER. This CDR3 is built from 15 residues. The CDR3 reads CASSQDRETFNEQFF. The CDR3 nucleotides read TGCGCCAGCAGCCAAGATAGGGAGACGTTCAATGAGCAGTTCTTC.

The J gene is TRBJ2-5, the V gene TRBV20-1; the match to TRBD2 covers 8 bases. Germline values: CDR1 DFQATT, CDR2 SNEGSKA (reference sequence). V gave up 6 bases and J gave up 2 bases; unmatched junction bases: 8. This CDR3 region has 14 residues. CDR3 in DNA: TGCAGTGCGAAAGCGGGGGACGCACAAGAGACCCAGTACTTC. This codes for CSAKAGDAQETQYF.

The rearrangement links TRBV6-2 or TRBV6-3 to TRBJ2-3; TRBD1 aligns across 7 bases. The ends lost 6 bases at V and 4 bases at J; junction bases unmatched: 7. Germline CDR1 MNHEY, CDR2 SVGEGT. The CDR3 extends over 14 amino acids. CDR3 in amino acids: CASSSDREADTQYF. DNA of the CDR3: TGTGCCAGCAGCTCTGACAGGGAAGCAGATACGCAGTATTTT.

The rearrangement uses TRBV28 and TRBJ2-5; no clear D. V was shortened by 4 bases and J by 1 base, with 10 bases between the two germline ends. Germline assignment: CDR1 MDHEN and CDR2 SYDVKM. There are 14 residues in the CDR3. Here the CDR3 DNA reads TGTGCCAGCAGTTCCCTAGGCCCCCAAGAGACCCAGTACTTC. This codes for CASSSLGPQETQYF.

CDR3 DNA: TGCGCCAGCAGCCAAGATTTGGAGTTCTCCAATAATGGCTACACCTTC. This sequence encodes CASSQDLEFSNNGYTF. The J gene is TRBJ1-2, the V gene TRBV4-3, with unresolved D. V lost 0 bases and J 6 bases, leaving 17 bases between the germline ends. CDR1 is LGHNA and CDR2 is YSLEER in the germline V gene. This CDR3 contains 16 residues.

This chain joins TRBV6-1 and TRBJ2-2; D perhaps matches TRBD2 (5 bases). V was pared by 6 bases and J by 1 base, with 12 bases between. CDR1 and CDR2 from the germline V gene are MNHNS and SASEGT. This CDR3 comprises 15 residues. The chain's CDR3 is CASRDGILNTGELFF. CDR3 nucleotide sequence: TGTGCCAGCAGAGACGGGATTCTGAACACCGGGGAGCTGTTTTTT.

Relative to its sample, this clonotype is large. The chain carries TRBV6-1 and TRBJ2-3, with 10 nucleotides matching TRBD2. Germline trimming cut 0 bases from V and 2 bases from J; bases unmatched to any gene: 2. Germline assignment: CDR1 MNHNS and CDR2 SASEGT. There are 16 residues in the CDR3. DNA of the CDR3: TGTGCCAGCAGTGAAGCTAGCGGGGGGTACACAGATACGCAGTATTTT. Protein product: CASSEASGGYTDTQYF.

The rearrangement links TRBV6-2 or TRBV6-3 to TRBJ2-3, with D perhaps assigned TRBD1 or TRBD2 (6 bases each). V shed 5 bases and J shed 3 bases, with 18 bases lying between them. The CDR3 extends over 16 amino acids. The germline V gene has CDR1 MNHEY and CDR2 SVGEGT. The CDR3 DNA reads as TGTGCCAGCAGTCCTACACGGGGGCGCGGGACAGATACGCAGTATTTT. Its translation: CASSPTRGRGTDTQYF.

This clonotype was seen a handful of times. This rearrangement joins TRBV4-3 to TRBJ1-6; possible D gene TRBD1, 6 bases. This CDR3 comprises 16 residues. Germline loops: CDR1 LGHNA, CDR2 YSLEER. V shed 4 bases and J shed 9 bases, with 19 bases lying between them. The CDR3 coding sequence is TGCGCCAGCAGCCGTAAAGGGCCAGGGGAGGGTTCACCCCTCCACTTT. Translated, it gives CASSRKGPGEGSPLHF.

The V and J genes are TRBV6-4 and TRBJ2-1; 8 positions agree with TRBD2. The CDR3 extends over 15 amino acids. V was clipped by 3 bases and J by 4 bases; unmatched bases: 5. From germline, CDR1 is MRHNA and CDR2 SNTAGT. The CDR3 sequence is CASSDASGGYNEQFF. The CDR3 DNA reads as TGTGCCAGCAGTGATGCGAGCGGGGGTTACAATGAGCAGTTCTTC.